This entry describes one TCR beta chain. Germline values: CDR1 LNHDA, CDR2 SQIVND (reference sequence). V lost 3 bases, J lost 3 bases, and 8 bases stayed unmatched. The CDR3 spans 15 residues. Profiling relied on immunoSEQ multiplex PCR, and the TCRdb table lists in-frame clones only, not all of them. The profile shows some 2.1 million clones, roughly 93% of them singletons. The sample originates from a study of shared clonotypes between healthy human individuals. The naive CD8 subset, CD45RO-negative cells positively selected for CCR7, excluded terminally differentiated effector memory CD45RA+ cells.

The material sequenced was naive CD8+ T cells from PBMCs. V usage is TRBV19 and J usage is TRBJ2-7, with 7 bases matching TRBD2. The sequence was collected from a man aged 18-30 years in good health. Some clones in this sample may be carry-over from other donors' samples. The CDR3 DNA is TGTGCCAGTAGTATCGGCCTAGCGGCGGGCTACGAGCAGTACTTC. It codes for CASSIGLAAGYEQYF.